Listed below are T cell receptor beta chains from one sample, sequenced in a study of cytomegalovirus exposure and HLA in healthy donors. TCRdb's copy holds only in-frame clones and misses some; the assay was immunoSEQ multiplex PCR. The sample records some 90,000 clones, roughly 74% being singletons. The material sequenced was PBMCs. The receptors come from a female donor in good health and CMV-seropositive. Each CDR3 is given without its conserved first and last residue. Fields, in order: clone size, V gene, CDR3 protein. Clone size is not always given. Where it is, it says once, few, many or a class for expanded clones.

clone size: once
V gene: TRBV30
CDR3 protein: AWSAGSQPQH

clone size: few
V gene: TRBV28
CDR3 protein: AGGGINTGELF

clone size: -
V gene: TRBV11-3
CDR3 protein: ASSLGMDTQY

clone size: -
V gene: TRBV4-2
CDR3 protein: ASSLQGRSYEQY

clone size: -
V gene: TRBV7-2
CDR3 protein: ASSLWDSNEQF

clone size: -
V gene: TRBV7-9
CDR3 protein: ASSLGAGPNYGYT

clone size: -
V gene: TRBV7-2
CDR3 protein: ASSLEGDMNTEAF

clone size: -
V gene: TRBV6-6
CDR3 protein: ASTPTSGQGDYGYT

clone size: -
V gene: TRBV28
CDR3 protein: ASSRGTAIMNTEAF

clone size: -
V gene: TRBV5-6
CDR3 protein: ASSGGSDTQY

clone size: -
V gene: TRBV11-3
CDR3 protein: ASSLSLAGVGELF

clone size: -
V gene: TRBV7-3
CDR3 protein: ASSLTAAADTQY

clone size: -
V gene: TRBV7-2
CDR3 protein: ASSFGLAGEGETQY

clone size: -
V gene: TRBV28
CDR3 protein: ASSDLTGRKNTEAF

clone size: -
V gene: TRBV25-1
CDR3 protein: ASSDYRDGTEAF

clone size: -
V gene: TRBV2
CDR3 protein: ASSELDRDTEAF

clone size: -
V gene: TRBV5-4
CDR3 protein: ASSRGPSGGPGHNEQF

clone size: -
V gene: TRBV20-1
CDR3 protein: SATLTYEQY

clone size: -
V gene: TRBV2
CDR3 protein: ASSDWYREAGNTIY

clone size: once
V gene: TRBV30
CDR3 protein: AWSAGENYGYT

clone size: -
V gene: TRBV28
CDR3 protein: ASSRSARTEAF

clone size: -
V gene: TRBV2
CDR3 protein: ASRDRTGGGYGYT

clone size: -
V gene: TRBV14
CDR3 protein: ASSPPGQGPSGAF

clone size: -
V gene: TRBV4-1
CDR3 protein: ASSQLLQGLSWIYSNQPQH

clone size: -
V gene: TRBV11-2
CDR3 protein: ASSLEAVSNQPQH

clone size: -
V gene: TRBV5-6
CDR3 protein: ASSLVGDRAIYGYT

clone size: few
V gene: TRBV2
CDR3 protein: ASIIDRGRSAQY

clone size: -
V gene: TRBV6-4
CDR3 protein: ASAAQQGYGYT

clone size: -
V gene: TRBV7-9
CDR3 protein: ASSPNRDSYGYT

clone size: -
V gene: TRBV11-2
CDR3 protein: ASSLETGFGANVLT

clone size: -
V gene: TRBV6-5
CDR3 protein: ASIGAGDTGELF

clone size: once
V gene: TRBV5-1
CDR3 protein: ASSIVLAGVPNEQF

clone size: -
V gene: TRBV27
CDR3 protein: ASSSALYNEQF

clone size: -
V gene: TRBV28
CDR3 protein: ASLSGTSYEQY

clone size: -
V gene: TRBV7-2
CDR3 protein: ASSSRADTQY

clone size: -
V gene: TRBV4-3
CDR3 protein: ASSQASGGSYNEQF

clone size: -
V gene: TRBV7-6
CDR3 protein: ASSVRDSYSPLH

clone size: few
V gene: TRBV5-1
CDR3 protein: ASSLTGYYEQY

clone size: -
V gene: TRBV6-5
CDR3 protein: ASSYSGVENTEAF

clone size: -
V gene: TRBV27
CDR3 protein: ASSFRGQTEAF

clone size: once
V gene: TRBV7-9
CDR3 protein: ASSSDRGGHNSPLH

clone size: -
V gene: TRBV4-2
CDR3 protein: ASSQYIQFSSYNEQF

clone size: -
V gene: TRBV10-3
CDR3 protein: AISESGGGAGNTQY

clone size: -
V gene: TRBV28
CDR3 protein: ASSFRGIPYNSPLH

clone size: few
V gene: TRBV4-3
CDR3 protein: ASSQELAGYEQY

clone size: -
V gene: TRBV28
CDR3 protein: ASSLLGRENQPQH

clone size: -
V gene: TRBV2
CDR3 protein: ASSESTFNYGYT

clone size: -
V gene: TRBV5-8
CDR3 protein: ASSTHRGPNQPQH

clone size: few
V gene: TRBV6-4
CDR3 protein: ASSEVSGEYNEQF

clone size: -
V gene: TRBV4-1
CDR3 protein: ASSQVGARRHTEAF